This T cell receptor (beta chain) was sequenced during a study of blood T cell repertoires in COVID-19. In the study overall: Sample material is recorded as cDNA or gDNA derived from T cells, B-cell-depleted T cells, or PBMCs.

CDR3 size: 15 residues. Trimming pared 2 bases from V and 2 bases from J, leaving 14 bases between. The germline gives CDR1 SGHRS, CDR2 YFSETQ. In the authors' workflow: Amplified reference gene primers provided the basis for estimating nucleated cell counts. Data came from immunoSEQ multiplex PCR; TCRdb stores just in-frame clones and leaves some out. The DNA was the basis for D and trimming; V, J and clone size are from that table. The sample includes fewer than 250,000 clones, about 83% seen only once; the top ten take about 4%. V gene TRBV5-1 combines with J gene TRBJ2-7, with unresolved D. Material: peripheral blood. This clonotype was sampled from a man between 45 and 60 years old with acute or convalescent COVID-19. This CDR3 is CASSFVENMAYEQYF. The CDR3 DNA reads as TGCGCCAGCAGCTTTGTCGAGAATATGGCCTACGAGCAGTACTTC. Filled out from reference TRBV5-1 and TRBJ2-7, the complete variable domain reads KAGVTQTPRYLIKTRGQQVTLSCSPISGHRSVSWYQQTPGQGLQFLFEYFSETQRNKGNFPGRFSGRQFSNSRSEMNVSTLELGDSALYLCASSFVENMAYEQYFGPGTRLTVT.